This T cell receptor beta chain was sequenced in a study of blood T cell repertoires in COVID-19. At the level of the study: Samples came from the United States, Italy and Spain, spanning acute and convalescent COVID-19. PBMCs, B-cell-depleted T cells, or T cells were the source of the cDNA or gDNA that made up the material.

Per the authors' pipeline: From reference gene primer amplification, estimates of nucleated cell counts were derived. Sequencing used immunoSEQ multiplex PCR; TCRdb keeps in-frame clones, though not all of them. The D gene and trimming were derived from the DNA, and the V and J assignments and clone size from that table. Of about 160,000 clones in the sample, roughly 91% were seen once. V lost 1 base, J lost 2 bases, and 9 bases stayed unmatched. Germline CDR1 reads SEHNR; CDR2 reads FQNEAQ (reference sequence). This CDR3 has 17 residues. The V and J genes are TRBV7-9 and TRBJ2-3, with 7 bases aligning to TRBD2. The specimen sequenced was peripheral blood. This TCR derives from a woman aged 50 to 60 with acute or convalescent COVID-19. As DNA, the CDR3 is TGTGCCAGCAGCTTAGTTAGTGAGCGGGGCCCCACAGATACGCAGTATTTT. Translated, it gives CASSLVSERGPTDTQYF.